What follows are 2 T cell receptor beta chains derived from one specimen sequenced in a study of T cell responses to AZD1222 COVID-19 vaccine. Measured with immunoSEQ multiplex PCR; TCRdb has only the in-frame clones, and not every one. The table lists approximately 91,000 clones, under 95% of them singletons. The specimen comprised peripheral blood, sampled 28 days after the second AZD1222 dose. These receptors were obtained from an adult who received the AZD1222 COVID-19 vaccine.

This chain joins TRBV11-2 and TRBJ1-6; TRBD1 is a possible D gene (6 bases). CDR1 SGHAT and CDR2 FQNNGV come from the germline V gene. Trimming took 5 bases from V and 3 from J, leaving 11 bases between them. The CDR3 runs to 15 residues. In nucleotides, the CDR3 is TGTGCCAGCAGCGGCTACAGGGACTATAATTCACCCCTCCACTTT. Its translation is CASSGYRDYNSPLHF.

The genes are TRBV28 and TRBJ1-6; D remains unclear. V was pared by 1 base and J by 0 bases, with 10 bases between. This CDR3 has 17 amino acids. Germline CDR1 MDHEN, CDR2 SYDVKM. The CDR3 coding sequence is TGTGCCAGCAGTTTATCGGCCAGTAGCTCCTATAATTCACCCCTCCACTTT. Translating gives CASSLSASSSYNSPLHF.